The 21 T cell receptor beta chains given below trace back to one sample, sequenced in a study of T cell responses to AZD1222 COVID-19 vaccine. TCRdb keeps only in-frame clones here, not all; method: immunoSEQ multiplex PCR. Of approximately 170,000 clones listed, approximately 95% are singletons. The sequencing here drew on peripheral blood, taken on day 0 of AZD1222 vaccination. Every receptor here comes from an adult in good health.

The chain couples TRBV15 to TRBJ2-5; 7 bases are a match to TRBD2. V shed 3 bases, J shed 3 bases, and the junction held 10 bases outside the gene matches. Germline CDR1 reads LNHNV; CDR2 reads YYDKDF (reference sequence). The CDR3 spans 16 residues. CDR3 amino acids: CATSRGETGREETQYF. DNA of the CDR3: TGTGCCACCAGCAGGGGGGAGACTGGGAGGGAAGAGACCCAGTACTTC. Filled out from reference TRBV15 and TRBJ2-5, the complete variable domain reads DAMVIQNPRYQVTQFGKPVTLSCSQTLNHNVMYWYQQKSSQAPKLLFHYYDKDFNNEADTPDNFQSRRPNTSFCFLDIRSPGLGDTAMYLCATSRGETGREETQYFGPGTRLLVL.

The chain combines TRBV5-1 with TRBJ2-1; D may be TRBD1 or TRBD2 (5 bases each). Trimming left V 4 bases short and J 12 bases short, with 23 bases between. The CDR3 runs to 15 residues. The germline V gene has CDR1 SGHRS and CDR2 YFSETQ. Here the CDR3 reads CASSRTGASNMGQFF. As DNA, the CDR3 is TGCGCCAGCAGCCGGACCGGGGCATCAAACATGGGGCAGTTCTTC.

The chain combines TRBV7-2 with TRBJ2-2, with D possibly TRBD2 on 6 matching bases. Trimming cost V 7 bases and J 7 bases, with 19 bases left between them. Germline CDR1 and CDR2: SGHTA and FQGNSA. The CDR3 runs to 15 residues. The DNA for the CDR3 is TGTGCCAGCACCCACCGATCTAGCGCGGGCGGGGAGCTGTTTTTT. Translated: CASTHRSSAGGELFF.

The CDR3: CASSQDWKGTNTEAFF. CDR3 nucleotides: TGCGCCAGCAGCCAAGATTGGAAGGGGACAAACACTGAAGCTTTCTTT. The chain has TRBV4-1 and TRBJ1-1; D might be TRBD1 (6 bases). This CDR3 spans 16 amino acids. Trimming took off 0 bases at V and 2 bases at J, with 13 bases between the two ends. Germline CDR1 is MGHRA and CDR2 is YSYEKL.

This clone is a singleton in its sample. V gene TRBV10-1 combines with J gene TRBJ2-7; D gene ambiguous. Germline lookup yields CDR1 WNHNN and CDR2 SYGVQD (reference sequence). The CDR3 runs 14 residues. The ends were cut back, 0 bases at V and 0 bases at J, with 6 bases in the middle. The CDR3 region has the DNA TGCGCCAGCAGTGAGTCGATCGTCTCCTACGAGCAGTACTTC. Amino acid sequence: CASSESIVSYEQYF.

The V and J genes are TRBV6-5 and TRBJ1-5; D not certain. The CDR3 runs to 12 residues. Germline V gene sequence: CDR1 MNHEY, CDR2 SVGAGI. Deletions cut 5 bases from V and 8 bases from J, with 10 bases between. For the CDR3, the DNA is TGTGCCAGCAGTCATCGAGCAGAGCCCCAGCATTTT. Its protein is CASSHRAEPQHF.

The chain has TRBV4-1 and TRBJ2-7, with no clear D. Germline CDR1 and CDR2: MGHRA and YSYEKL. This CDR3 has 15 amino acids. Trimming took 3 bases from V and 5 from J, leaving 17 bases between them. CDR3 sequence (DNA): TGCGCCAGCAGCCAGCAGGCCCTCCTCCAGGACGAGCAGTACTTC. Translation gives CASSQQALLQDEQYF.

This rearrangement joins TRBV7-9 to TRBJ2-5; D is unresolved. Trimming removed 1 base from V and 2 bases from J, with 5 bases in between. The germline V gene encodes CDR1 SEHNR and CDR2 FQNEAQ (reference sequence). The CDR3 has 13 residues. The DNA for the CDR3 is TGTGCCAGCAGCTTAGTGGGGCAAGAGACCCAGTACTTC. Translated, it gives CASSLVGQETQYF.

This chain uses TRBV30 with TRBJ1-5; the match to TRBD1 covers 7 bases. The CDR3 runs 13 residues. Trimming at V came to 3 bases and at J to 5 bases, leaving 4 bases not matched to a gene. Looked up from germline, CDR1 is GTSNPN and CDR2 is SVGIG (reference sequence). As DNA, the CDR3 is TGTGCCTGGAGCGGACAGGACTATCAGCCCCAGCATTTT. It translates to CAWSGQDYQPQHF.

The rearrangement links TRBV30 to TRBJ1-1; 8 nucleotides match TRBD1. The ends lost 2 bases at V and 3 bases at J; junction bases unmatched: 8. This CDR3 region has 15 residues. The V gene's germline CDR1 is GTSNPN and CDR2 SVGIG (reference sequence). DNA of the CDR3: TGTGCCTGGAGTACTCCAGGCAGGGGGCACACTGAAGCTTTCTTT. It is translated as CAWSTPGRGHTEAFF.

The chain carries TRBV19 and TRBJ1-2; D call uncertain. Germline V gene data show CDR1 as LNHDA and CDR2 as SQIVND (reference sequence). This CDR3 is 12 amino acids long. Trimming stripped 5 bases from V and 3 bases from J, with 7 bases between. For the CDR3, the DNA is TGTGCCAGTAGTCCTGGGGACTATGGCTACACCTTC. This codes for CASSPGDYGYTF.

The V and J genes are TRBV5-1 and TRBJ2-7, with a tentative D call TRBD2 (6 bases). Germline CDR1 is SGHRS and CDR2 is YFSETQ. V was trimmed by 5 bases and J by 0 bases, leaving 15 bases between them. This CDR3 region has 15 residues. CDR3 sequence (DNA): TGCGCCAGCAGTCGGGGGACGGAGAGCTCCTACGAGCAGTACTTC. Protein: CASSRGTESSYEQYF.

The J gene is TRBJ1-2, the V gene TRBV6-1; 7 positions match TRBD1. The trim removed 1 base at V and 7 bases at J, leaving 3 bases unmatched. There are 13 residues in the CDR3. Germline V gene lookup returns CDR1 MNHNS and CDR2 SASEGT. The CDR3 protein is CASSEVEGAGYTF. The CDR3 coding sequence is TGTGCCAGCAGTGAAGTGGAGGGGGCTGGCTACACCTTC.

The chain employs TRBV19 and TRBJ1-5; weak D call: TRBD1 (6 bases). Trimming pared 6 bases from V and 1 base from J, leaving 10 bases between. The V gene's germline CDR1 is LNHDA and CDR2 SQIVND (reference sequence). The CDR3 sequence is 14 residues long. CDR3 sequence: CASRDRLSNQPQHF. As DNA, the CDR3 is TGTGCCAGTAGGGACAGACTCAGCAATCAGCCCCAGCATTTT.

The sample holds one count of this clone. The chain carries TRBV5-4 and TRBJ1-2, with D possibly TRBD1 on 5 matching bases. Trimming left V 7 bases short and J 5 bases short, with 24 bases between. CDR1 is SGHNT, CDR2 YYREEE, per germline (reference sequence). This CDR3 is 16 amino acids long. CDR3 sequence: CASVGPQTTGVYGYTF. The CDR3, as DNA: TGTGCCAGCGTCGGGCCTCAGACTACAGGAGTTTATGGCTACACCTTC.

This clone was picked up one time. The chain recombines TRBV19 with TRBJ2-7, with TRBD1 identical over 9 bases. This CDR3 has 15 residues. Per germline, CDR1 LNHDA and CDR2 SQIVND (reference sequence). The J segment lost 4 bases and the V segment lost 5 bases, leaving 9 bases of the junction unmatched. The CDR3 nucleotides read TGTGCCAGTAGTCGTGCCAACAGGGGGCTTTACGAGCAGTACTTC. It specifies CASSRANRGLYEQYF.

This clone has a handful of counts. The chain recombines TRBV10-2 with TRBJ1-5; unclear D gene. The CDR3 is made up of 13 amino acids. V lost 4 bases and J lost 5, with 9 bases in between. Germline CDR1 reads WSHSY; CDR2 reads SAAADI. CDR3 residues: CASSVGGYQPQHF. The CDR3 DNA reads TGCGCCAGCAGTGTAGGCGGCTATCAGCCCCAGCATTTT.

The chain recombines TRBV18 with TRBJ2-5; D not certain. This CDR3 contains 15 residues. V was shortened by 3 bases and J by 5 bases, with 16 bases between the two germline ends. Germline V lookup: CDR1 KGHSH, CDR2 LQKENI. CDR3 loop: CASSPPNPGEETQYF. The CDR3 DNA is TGTGCCAGCTCACCCCCTAACCCTGGCGAGGAGACCCAGTACTTC. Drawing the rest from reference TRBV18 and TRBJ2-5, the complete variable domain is NAGVMQNPRHLVRRRGQEARLRCSPMKGHSHVYWYRQLPEEGLKFMVYLQKENIIDESGMPKERFSAEFPKEGPSILRIQQVVRGDSAAYFCASSPPNPGEETQYFGPGTRLLVL.

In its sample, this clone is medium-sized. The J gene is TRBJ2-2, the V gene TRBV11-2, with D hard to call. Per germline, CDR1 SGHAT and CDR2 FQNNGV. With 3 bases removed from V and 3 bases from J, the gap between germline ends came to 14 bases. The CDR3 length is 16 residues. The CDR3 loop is CASSLMGLGDTGELFF. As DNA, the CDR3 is TGTGCCAGCAGCTTGATGGGATTGGGCGACACCGGGGAGCTGTTTTTT.

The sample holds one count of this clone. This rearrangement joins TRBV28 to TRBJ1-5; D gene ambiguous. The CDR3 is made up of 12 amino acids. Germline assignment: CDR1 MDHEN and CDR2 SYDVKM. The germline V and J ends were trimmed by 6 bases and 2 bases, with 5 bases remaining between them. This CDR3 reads CASSTGNQPQHF. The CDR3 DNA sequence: TGTGCCAGCAGCACCGGCAATCAGCCCCAGCATTTT.

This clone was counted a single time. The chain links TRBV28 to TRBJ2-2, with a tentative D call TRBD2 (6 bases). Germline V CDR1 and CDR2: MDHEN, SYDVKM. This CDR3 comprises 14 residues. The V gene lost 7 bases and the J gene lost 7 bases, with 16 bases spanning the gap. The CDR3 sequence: CASIHRERGGELFF. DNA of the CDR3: TGTGCCAGCATCCACCGGGAGAGGGGCGGGGAGCTGTTTTTT.